These 11 T cell receptor beta chains came from one sample sequenced in a study of PD-1 blockade in classical Hodgkin lymphoma. The method was immunoSEQ multiplex PCR; TCRdb's version includes in-frame clones alone and lacks a portion of them. The top ten clones hold about 3.3% of a sample with tens of thousands of clones, approximately 74% of them seen once. Autologous stem cell transplantation was followed by relapse in every patient, and brentuximab vedotin exposure varied. The input for sequencing was peripheral blood mononuclear cells (PBMCs), taken before the second cycle of nivolumab. These receptors were collected from a human donor with classical Hodgkin lymphoma.

V usage is TRBV7-8 and J usage is TRBJ2-5; 9 bases match TRBD2. This CDR3 region has 19 residues. Germline V lookup: CDR1 SGHVS, CDR2 FQNEAQ. V lost 1 base, J lost 5 bases, and 17 bases stayed unmatched. For the CDR3, the DNA is TGTGCCAGCAGCTTAGTTGTGGGTGCGGCGGGGGGGCCCCAGGAGACCCAGTACTTC. Residues: CASSLVVGAAGGPQETQYF.

The V and J genes are TRBV7-2 and TRBJ1-4, with a tentative D call TRBD1 (5 bases). Deletions cut 5 bases from V and 7 bases from J, with 17 bases between. CDR3 size: 15 residues. Germline-derived CDR1 and CDR2 are SGHTA and FQGNSA. CDR3 amino acids: CASSPLGQGSEKLFF. CDR3 DNA sequence: TGTGCCAGCAGCCCCCTCGGGCAGGGTAGTGAAAAACTGTTTTTT.

This clone was observed once. This chain links TRBV7-3 with TRBJ1-5; 7 bases line up with TRBD1. This CDR3 is 15 amino acids long. V dropped 0 bases and J dropped 4; count of bases not matched to a gene: 3. The germline CDR1 and CDR2 sequences are SGHTA and FQGTGA. The CDR3 reads CASSLTGQDNQPQHF. CDR3 nucleotide sequence: TGTGCCAGCAGCTTAACCGGACAGGATAATCAGCCCCAGCATTTT.

The chain links TRBV11-2 to TRBJ2-3, with D uncertain. This CDR3 has 13 residues. V lost 3 bases to trimming and J lost 4 bases, with 8 bases between them. Germline V gene lookup returns CDR1 SGHAT and CDR2 FQNNGV. In DNA, the CDR3 is TGTGCCAGCAGCTTCAAGGGCCCAGATACGCAGTATTTT. Translation gives CASSFKGPDTQYF.

The chain is built from TRBV27 and TRBJ2-7, with D hard to call. Trimming took off 3 bases at V and 1 base at J, with 10 bases between the two ends. Germline loops: CDR1 MNHEY, CDR2 SMNVEV (reference sequence). The CDR3 extends over 14 amino acids. The CDR3 sequence is CASSFRSVSYEQYF. CDR3 nucleotide sequence: TGTGCCAGCAGTTTTCGATCCGTTTCCTACGAGCAGTACTTC.

The rearrangement joins TRBV4-1 to TRBJ1-5; D is uncertain. Trimming shortened V by 4 bases and J by 0 bases, and 19 bases separated the two germline ends. This CDR3 region has 18 residues. Per germline, CDR1 MGHRA and CDR2 YSYEKL. The CDR3 loop is CASSLYPDTEFSNQPQHF. The CDR3 coding sequence is TGCGCCAGCAGCCTTTACCCTGACACAGAATTTAGCAATCAGCCCCAGCATTTT.

The chain couples TRBV6-5 to TRBJ2-3; no definite D call. The length of the CDR3 is 10 residues. Deletions cut 6 bases from V and 2 bases from J, with 0 bases between. Germline values: CDR1 MNHEY, CDR2 SVGAGI. The CDR3 nucleotides are TGTGCCAGCAGCACAGATACGCAGTATTTT. Translation: CASSTDTQYF.

The chain joins TRBV4-1 to TRBJ1-1; D not resolved. The CDR3 is made up of 13 amino acids. Germline V lookup: CDR1 MGHRA, CDR2 YSYEKL. The V and J ends lost 1 base and 6 bases respectively, with 9 bases between them. CDR3 in DNA: TGCGCCAGCAGCCAAGCGGTTAGCGCTGAAGCTTTCTTT. Translation: CASSQAVSAEAFF.

The gene calls are TRBV7-9 and TRBJ1-2; 10 nucleotides agree with TRBD1. CDR1 is SEHNR and CDR2 is FQNEAQ in the germline V gene (reference sequence). This CDR3 comprises 14 residues. V was pared by 4 bases and J by 8 bases, with 7 bases of the junction left unmatched. The CDR3 DNA follows: TGTGCCAGCAGCTCTAGACAGGGGGCGAAAGGCTACACCTTC. The encoded protein is CASSSRQGAKGYTF.

This clone has just a few counts. The chain combines TRBV28 with TRBJ1-1; D gene uncertain. V lost 6 bases, J lost 3 bases, and 5 bases lay in between. The germline CDR1 and CDR2 sequences are MDHEN and SYDVKM. The CDR3 is made up of 11 amino acids. The CDR3 region has the DNA TGTGCCAGCAGAAGGGACACTGAAGCTTTCTTT. Its translation is CASRRDTEAFF.

The chain has TRBV9 and TRBJ1-6; possibly TRBD1 for D (5 bases). CDR3 length: 15 amino acids. V lost 4 bases, J lost 9 bases, and 17 bases lay in between. Germline V gene data show CDR1 as SGDLS and CDR2 as YYNGEE. The CDR3 nucleotides are TGTGCCAGCAGCCCCAGGAGGGGTGGCAGTTCACCCCTCCACTTT. It specifies CASSPRRGGSSPLHF.